The rows below give T cell receptor beta chains drawn from one sample of a study of identical twins. TCRdb analysed the 5' RACE reads with MiXCR anew, one entry per CDR3 protein. There are about 530,000 distinct CDR3 sequences in the sample; about 20% occur only once, and around 0.5% lies in the top ten. These data also formed part of another study, on yellow fever vaccine responses in identical twins.

The specimen was CD4+ T cells sorted from blood. The receptors stem from a woman between 18 and 29 years old in good health. CDR3s leave out the opening cysteine and the closing phenylalanine or tryptophan. Fields, in order: V gene, J gene, CDR3 protein.

TRBV12-3/TRBV12-4	TRBJ2-1	ASGTSGGLSSSVQF
TRBV24-1	TRBJ2-7	ATQGAGPSYEQY
TRBV12-3/TRBV12-4	TRBJ2-4	ASSLSGRGAKNIQY
TRBV6-5	TRBJ1-1	ASSYWEGQAF
TRBV12-3/TRBV12-4	TRBJ2-1	ASRGRSYNEQF
TRBV5-1	TRBJ2-7	ASSLEAGGLYEQY
TRBV29-1	TRBJ1-1	SVVRPHGPEAF
TRBV5-1	TRBJ2-2	ASSRASGSPGELF
TRBV29-1	TRBJ2-3	SVEEQDGSDTQY
TRBV2	TRBJ1-1	ASMGVGRGNEAF
TRBV7-2	TRBJ2-7	ASSQMTSGSREQY
TRBV20-1	TRBJ2-5	SARDSIQETQY
TRBV5-1	TRBJ2-1	ASSVYGGREYNEQF
TRBV4-1	TRBJ2-5	ASSQDGAGGLQETQY
TRBV4-1	TRBJ2-3	ASSQERGGAPDTQY
TRBV7-9	TRBJ1-1	ASSLGGEAF
TRBV12-3/TRBV12-4	TRBJ2-2	ASSLSALAGGGPGELF
TRBV5-4	TRBJ2-3	ASSLVAAADTQY
TRBV5-1	TRBJ1-4	ASSLGQGRASNEKLF
TRBV6-1	TRBJ2-7	ATGTNHLSPYEQY
TRBV7-3	TRBJ1-2	ASSSGDGAKGYT
TRBV2	TRBJ2-2	ASSDEGSRTGELF
TRBV5-6	TRBJ1-2	ASSLFTNINYGYT
TRBV7-9	TRBJ2-5	ASSLAVRVETQY
TRBV20-1	TRBJ2-1	SATPGLPYNEQF
TRBV5-1	TRBJ2-5	ASSLSGKQETQY
TRBV18	TRBJ1-1	ASSPGMVTEAF
TRBV2	TRBJ1-5	ASSEADNSNQPQH
TRBV5-1	TRBJ2-3	ASSRDRGLSSDTQY
TRBV7-9	TRBJ2-2	ASSGGELF
TRBV6-4	TRBJ2-1	ASSDQTSGKINEQF
TRBV5-8	TRBJ2-1	ASSGGLWEGNKQF
TRBV12-3/TRBV12-4	TRBJ2-1	ASSFSGTSGSRDEQF
TRBV15	TRBJ2-2	ATSKSNTGELF
TRBV10-3	TRBJ2-7	AISESLPPYEQY